Here is one T cell receptor (beta chain) with its context. Sequencing targeted expressed TCRB transcripts, as all isolated RNA had been reverse transcribed. Assay used: immunoSEQ multiplex PCR; TCRdb lists only in-frame clones, some missing. Of hundreds of thousands of clones detected, roughly a sixth appear once; the ten largest clones hold under 0.095%. Purities in excess of 95% were seen in all sorted populations. Per the germline V gene, CDR1 is SGHRS and CDR2 is YFSETQ. CDR3 length: 13 amino acids. Trimming stripped 4 bases from V and 2 bases from J, with 7 bases between. The entry originates in a study of beta chain features in type 1 diabetes.

This chain joins TRBV5-1 and TRBJ2-1; D call uncertain. The sequence derives from a man between 18 and 35 years old in good health. Material: naive CD4+ T cells from blood. The CDR3 protein is CASSLDTYNEQFF. Written as DNA, the CDR3 is TGCGCCAGCAGCCTTGACACCTACAATGAGCAGTTCTTC.